These T cell receptor beta chains were read from a single sample in a study of blood T cell repertoires in COVID-19. Here immunoSEQ multiplex PCR was the method, and the copy in TCRdb shows in-frame clones only, minus some. The repertoire holds approximately 46,000 clones, 83% seen once, with roughly 12% in the top ten. The sequencing sample was made of peripheral blood. The origin of the receptors is a human donor in a cohort sampled during active COVID-19. CDR3s include the opening cysteine and the closing phenylalanine or tryptophan. A D gene is named only where the DNA matches it firmly. Not all rows give a size; the values are once, few, many and, for expanded clones, a class.

V gene	CDR3 length	J gene	D gene	clone size	CDR3 DNA	CDR3 protein
TRBV4-3	15	TRBJ1-6	NA	NA	TGCGCCAGCAGCCAAGATGTTGGCGGGCGGTCACCCCTCCACTTT	CASSQDVGGRSPLHF
TRBV4-1	14	TRBJ1-2	NA	NA	TGCGCCAGCAGCCAAGAACAGTCTAACTATGGCTACACCTTC	CASSQEQSNYGYTF
TRBV18	13	TRBJ2-7	TRBD2	NA	TGTGCCAGCTCTCAGGTCTCGGGAGGGGAGCAGTACTTC	CASSQVSGGEQYF
TRBV6-1	16	TRBJ1-5	NA	NA	TGTGCCAGCAGTGCCAACAGAGTTTATAGCAATCAGCCCCAGCATTTT	CASSANRVYSNQPQHF
TRBV5-1	18	TRBJ1-1	TRBD1	NA	TGCGCCAGCAGCTTGGGAGGACAGGCGACACCATCGAACACTGAAGCTTTCTTT	CASSLGGQATPSNTEAFF
TRBV5-4	15	TRBJ1-1	NA	NA	TGTGCCAGCAGCTTAGGTGGGGGGGCAGGGACTGAAGCTTTCTTT	CASSLGGGAGTEAFF
TRBV6-4	16	TRBJ2-7	TRBD1	NA	TGTGCCAGCAGTGTTTTCCCAGACAGGGGGGCCTACGAGCAGTACTTC	CASSVFPDRGAYEQYF
TRBV2	13	TRBJ1-1	NA	NA	TGTGCCAGCTTAAGGGGGAATTTGGGTGAAGCTTTCTTT	CASLRGNLGEAFF
TRBV6-4	16	TRBJ2-3	NA	NA	TGTGCCAGTTCTCATTCCTGGGGGGAGACCACAGATACGCAGTATTTT	CASSHSWGETTDTQYF
TRBV9	14	TRBJ1-6	TRBD1	few	TGTGCCAGCAGCCACAACAGGGGGGATTCACCCCTCCACTTT	CASSHNRGDSPLHF
TRBV7-2	17	TRBJ1-5	TRBD1	NA	TGTGCCAGCAGCTTAAACGCCGCCGGGACAGGGGGCCAGCCCCAGCATTTT	CASSLNAAGTGGQPQHF
TRBV19	13	TRBJ1-2	NA	NA	TGTGCCAGTAGTACAGGAAGTAATTATGGCTACACCTTC	CASSTGSNYGYTF
TRBV6-2/TRBV6-3	15	TRBJ2-7	TRBD1	once	TGTGCCAGCAGTTACTCGGTCAGGGGGCGAGACGAGCAGTACTTC	CASSYSVRGRDEQYF
TRBV6-2/TRBV6-3	15	TRBJ1-2	NA	NA	TGTGCCAGCAGTACGGGTCCGGGGTTGCGGTATGGCTACACCTTC	CASSTGPGLRYGYTF
TRBV6-2/TRBV6-3	16	TRBJ1-3	TRBD1	NA	TGTGCCAGCAGTTACCCCGACAGGGCATCCGGAAACACCATATATTTT	CASSYPDRASGNTIYF
TRBV6-2/TRBV6-3	14	TRBJ1-2	NA	NA	TGTGCCAGCAGTTACTCGGTCCGGAACTATGGCTACACCTTC	CASSYSVRNYGYTF
TRBV28	15	TRBJ1-1	NA	NA	TGTGCCAGCAGTTTACCTGGCGGGGTAACCACTGAAGCTTTCTTT	CASSLPGGVTTEAFF
TRBV18	16	TRBJ2-1	NA	NA	TGTGCCAGCTCACCACCGTCGGTTAGCTCCTACAATGAGCAGTTCTTC	CASSPPSVSSYNEQFF
TRBV5-1	13	TRBJ2-1	TRBD1	NA	TGCGCCAGCAGCTCGGCAGGGGGCAATGAGCAGTTCTTC	CASSSAGGNEQFF
TRBV30	15	TRBJ2-7	NA	NA	TGTGCCTGGACCTCAGGCCTTTGGATCTCCTACGAGCAGTACTTC	CAWTSGLWISYEQYF
TRBV10-3	12	TRBJ2-3	NA	NA	TGTGCCATCGGGCAGGACACAGATACGCAGTATTTT	CAIGQDTDTQYF
TRBV24-1	13	TRBJ2-3	NA	NA	TGTGCCACCAGTGATTCACACACAGATACGCAGTATTTT	CATSDSHTDTQYF
TRBV5-4	14	TRBJ1-1	NA	NA	TGTGCCAGCAGCTTGGTTGCGAGGGACACTGAAGCTTTCTTT	CASSLVARDTEAFF
TRBV5-4	14	TRBJ2-3	TRBD1	NA	TGTGCCAGCAGCTGGGACAGGGCCGCTTCTACGCAGTATTTT	CASSWDRAASTQYF
TRBV18	16	TRBJ1-1	NA	NA	TGTGCCAGCTCACCCCGGGCCCCGGATGGGGGGACTGAAGCTTTCTTT	CASSPRAPDGGTEAFF
TRBV30	12	TRBJ1-2	NA	once	TGTGCCTGGCAGGGGTTAAGTTATGGCTACACCTTC	CAWQGLSYGYTF